A selection of T cell receptor beta chains follows, all from one sample in a study of T cell responses to AZD1222 COVID-19 vaccine. The assay was immunoSEQ multiplex PCR, and TCRdb's table has in-frame clones only and misses some. This sample carries about 130,000 clones, over 75% of them seen once, and the ten largest clones take approximately 2.5%. This specimen was peripheral blood, taken on day 0 of AZD1222 vaccination. The receptors were sampled from an adult in good health. Both conserved end residues are part of each CDR3. The D gene is left open where the match is weak. Size tells how often a clone was seen (once, few, many) or the class of an expanded clone, and some rows leave it out.

CDR3aa,CDR3nt,j_gene,d_gene,v_gene,abundance
CASSAGPDFTDTQYF,TGCGCCAGCAGCGCTGGCCCTGATTTCACAGATACGCAGTATTTT,TRBJ2-3,.,TRBV4-1,.
CASSWRVGGNQPQHF,TGCGCCAGCAGCTGGAGGGTTGGTGGCAATCAGCCCCAGCATTTT,TRBJ1-5,.,TRBV5-1,.
CASSPISAGIADTQYF,TGTGCCAGCAGCCCAATTTCGGCGGGAATAGCGGATACGCAGTATTTT,TRBJ2-3,.,TRBV7-8,.
CAWSKGVIYNSPLHF,TGTGCCTGGAGCAAGGGGGTCATCTATAATTCACCCCTCCACTTT,TRBJ1-6,.,TRBV30,.
CASSLVDSTDTQYF,TGTGCCAGCAGCTTGGTTGACAGCACAGATACGCAGTATTTT,TRBJ2-3,.,TRBV5-5,.
CSARLSSRAFF,TGCAGTGCTAGGCTCAGTTCGCGAGCTTTCTTT,TRBJ1-1,.,TRBV20-1,.
CASSERKGLDQPQHF,TGTGCCAGCAGTGAAAGAAAGGGTTTGGATCAGCCCCAGCATTTT,TRBJ1-5,.,TRBV2,.
CASSVGTSEQYF,TGTGCCAGCAGTGTGGGGACTAGCGAGCAGTACTTC,TRBJ2-7,TRBD2,TRBV5-4,.
CSVGSYEQYF,TGCAGCGTTGGGTCCTACGAGCAGTACTTC,TRBJ2-7,.,TRBV29-1,.
CASNTGHGSPLHF,TGCGCCAGCAATACAGGGCACGGGTCACCCCTCCACTTT,TRBJ1-6,.,TRBV10-2,.
CASTDGLAGRYNEQFF,TGTGCCAGTACCGACGGACTAGCGGGACGGTACAATGAGCAGTTCTTC,TRBJ2-1,TRBD2,TRBV19,.
CASSLPDRVNYGYTF,TGTGCCAGCAGCTTGCCGGACAGGGTGAACTATGGCTACACCTTC,TRBJ1-2,TRBD1,TRBV5-4,.
CSSETGGTQYF,TGCAGCTCGGAAACAGGGGGAACGCAGTATTTT,TRBJ2-3,TRBD1,TRBV29-1,.
CASRDGGVTEAFF,TGTGCCAGCAGAGATGGGGGGGTCACTGAAGCTTTCTTT,TRBJ1-1,.,TRBV5-6,.
CASTHPNIENTGELFF,TGTGCCAGCACCCACCCGAACATCGAGAACACCGGGGAGCTGTTTTTT,TRBJ2-2,.,TRBV5-6,once
CASSLGGRGYTEAFF,TGTGCCAGCAGCTTGGGAGGCAGGGGGTACACTGAAGCTTTCTTT,TRBJ1-1,TRBD1,TRBV5-5,.
CASSQTSGMAYEQYF,TGTGCCAGCAGTCAGACTAGCGGGATGGCCTACGAGCAGTACTTC,TRBJ2-7,TRBD2,TRBV6-2/TRBV6-3,once
CASSEYGIPNEQYF,TGTGCCAGCAGTGAATACGGGATTCCCAACGAGCAGTACTTC,TRBJ2-7,.,TRBV25-1,.
CASSPRTGTGVNTEAFF,TGTGCCAGCTCACCCAGGACCGGGACGGGGGTGAACACTGAAGCTTTCTTT,TRBJ1-1,.,TRBV18,.
CASIGDGSSYNSPLHF,TGTGCCAGTATCGGGGACGGGAGCTCCTATAATTCACCCCTCCACTTT,TRBJ1-6,.,TRBV19,once
CASRDREGRNTEAFF,TGTGCCAGCCGGGACAGGGAAGGGAGGAACACTGAAGCTTTCTTT,TRBJ1-1,TRBD1,TRBV6-4,.
CASSLEPTGHYEQYF,TGTGCCAGCAGCTTAGAGCCAACAGGACACTACGAGCAGTACTTC,TRBJ2-7,.,TRBV7-6,.
CASSKGQGGPGQPQHF,TGTGCCAGCAGCAAGGGGCAGGGGGGCCCCGGTCAGCCCCAGCATTTT,TRBJ1-5,TRBD1,TRBV5-6,.
CATSRSTRGATYEQYF,TGTGCCACCAGCAGAAGCACCAGGGGAGCCACCTACGAGCAGTACTTC,TRBJ2-7,.,TRBV15,.
CATSQGHYGYTF,TGTGCCACCAGTCAGGGCCATTATGGCTACACCTTC,TRBJ1-2,.,TRBV13,.
CASSFLGSGFREQYF,TGTGCCAGCAGCTTTCTCGGGAGTGGATTCCGCGAGCAGTACTTC,TRBJ2-7,.,TRBV5-6,.
CASSFQQLNTEAFF,TGTGCCAGCAGCTTCCAACAGCTGAACACTGAAGCTTTCTTT,TRBJ1-1,.,TRBV7-6,.
CASSPTSGTDTQYF,TGTGCCAGCTCACCGACTAGCGGCACAGATACGCAGTATTTT,TRBJ2-3,TRBD2,TRBV18,.
CASRIQGEVRQFF,TGTGCCAGCAGGATACAGGGGGAGGTAAGGCAGTTCTTC,TRBJ2-1,TRBD1,TRBV6-5,once
CSASTRSGGAQDYGYTF,TGCAGTGCTAGTACGCGTTCAGGGGGCGCTCAGGACTATGGCTACACCTTC,TRBJ1-2,TRBD1,TRBV20-1,.
CASSYSGGSSYNEQFF,TGTGCCAGCAGTTACTCAGGGGGCAGCTCCTACAATGAGCAGTTCTTC,TRBJ2-1,TRBD1,TRBV6-5,.
CASSLGANEQYF,TGTGCCAGCAGCTTAGGAGCGAACGAGCAGTACTTC,TRBJ2-7,.,TRBV5-6,.
CASNSPGAYNEQFF,TGTGCCAGCAATTCACCGGGGGCCTACAATGAGCAGTTCTTC,TRBJ2-1,.,TRBV6-5,once
CASSPDRNYGYTF,TGTGCCAGCAGCCCGGACAGGAACTATGGCTACACCTTC,TRBJ1-2,TRBD1,TRBV7-2,.
CASSSGRIYNEQFF,TGTGCCAGTAGTAGCGGGAGAATTTACAATGAGCAGTTCTTC,TRBJ2-1,TRBD2,TRBV19,once
CASKLGGNYGYTF,TGTGCCAGTAAGCTAGGGGGGAACTATGGCTACACCTTC,TRBJ1-2,.,TRBV19,.
CASSPRGLAGDLENIQYF,TGTGCCAGCAGCCCGAGAGGACTAGCGGGAGATCTTGAAAACATTCAGTACTTC,TRBJ2-4,TRBD2,TRBV5-5,.
CASSQGYEQYF,TGCGCCAGCAGCCAAGGGTACGAGCAGTACTTC,TRBJ2-7,.,TRBV5-1,.
CASSQAERADTQYF,TGTGCCAGCAGCCAAGCGGAGAGGGCAGATACGCAGTATTTT,TRBJ2-3,.,TRBV14,.
CAWSVLGTGEQYF,TGTGCCTGGAGTGTATTGGGGACCGGGGAGCAGTACTTC,TRBJ2-7,.,TRBV30,.
CASSEARTSYGYTF,TGTGCCAGCAGTGAAGCCCGTACATCGTATGGCTACACCTTC,TRBJ1-2,.,TRBV6-1,few
CAWSVLSGRLNEQFF,TGTGCCTGGAGTGTACTCTCCGGGAGGCTCAATGAGCAGTTCTTC,TRBJ2-1,TRBD2,TRBV30,.
CASSPRTGSGTGELFF,TGTGCCAGCAGCCCTCGGACAGGGTCGGGCACCGGGGAGCTGTTTTTT,TRBJ2-2,TRBD1,TRBV7-8,few
CASSLGQGEKLFF,TGCGCCAGCAGCTTGGGGCAGGGGGAAAAACTGTTTTTT,TRBJ1-4,.,TRBV5-1,.
CASRRGRGRPYEQYF,TGTGCCAGCAGGCGAGGAAGGGGCCGACCCTACGAGCAGTACTTC,TRBJ2-7,.,TRBV27,.
CASSDFLGNTIYF,TGTGCCAGCAGTGACTTCTTAGGAAACACCATATATTTT,TRBJ1-3,.,TRBV2,.
CASSTGRTYEQYF,TGTGCCAGCTCGACAGGGCGAACCTACGAGCAGTACTTC,TRBJ2-7,TRBD1,TRBV27,.
CASSASSVSYNEQFF,TGTGCCAGCAGTGCCTCTAGCGTATCCTACAATGAGCAGTTCTTC,TRBJ2-1,.,TRBV6-2/TRBV6-3,.
CASSAFSGAEAFF,TGTGCCAGCAGCGCCTTCTCAGGGGCTGAAGCTTTCTTT,TRBJ1-1,.,TRBV9,.
CASSYEGGTEAFF,TGTGCCAGCAGTTACGAGGGTGGCACTGAAGCTTTCTTT,TRBJ1-1,.,TRBV6-5,.
CSAGGAVSSYNEQFF,TGCAGTGCTGGTGGGGCCGTGAGCTCCTACAATGAGCAGTTCTTC,TRBJ2-1,.,TRBV20-1,.
CASSPWARNSPLHF,TGTGCCAGCAGCCCCTGGGCAAGGAATTCACCCCTCCACTTT,TRBJ1-6,.,TRBV7-8,.
CASSYPGTVTYEQYF,TGTGCCAGCAGTTACCCCGGGACTGTTACCTACGAGCAGTACTTC,TRBJ2-7,.,TRBV6-2/TRBV6-3,once
CASSPGVDEQFF,TGTGCCAGCAGCCCCGGGGTGGATGAGCAGTTCTTC,TRBJ2-1,.,TRBV7-9,.
CASSFSLHSGNTIYF,TGTGCCAGCAGTTTTTCCCTCCACTCTGGAAACACCATATATTTT,TRBJ1-3,.,TRBV6-2/TRBV6-3,.
CASSLVIGGNYGYTF,TGTGCCAGCAGCTTAGTTATAGGGGGCAACTATGGCTACACCTTC,TRBJ1-2,TRBD1,TRBV7-8,.
CASSLTGTGVGSPLHF,TGTGCCAGCAGCTTAACCGGGACAGGGGTCGGCTCACCCCTCCACTTT,TRBJ1-6,TRBD1,TRBV5-5,.